The rows below give T cell receptor beta chains drawn from one sample of a study of CD8 T cells in ankylosing spondylitis. TCRdb ran MiXCR on the 5' RACE reads and lists one entry per CDR3 protein. The data show roughly 350,000 distinct CDR3 sequences, 6.5% to 10% seen once. Sequencing used blood, either unsorted or a sorted T cell fraction (not recorded which). The receptor source for this set is a male donor with ankylosing spondylitis. The CDR3 runs from the conserved cysteine through the conserved F or W. The D gene is left open where the match is weak. The listing skips clone size in some rows; elsewhere it reads once, few, many or a size class.

TRBV2,-,TRBJ2-2,many,TGTGCCAGCAGTGAACTACAGGGAGAAGCCGGGGAGCTGTTTTTT,CASSELQGEAGELFF
TRBV28,-,TRBJ2-5,-,TGTGCCAGCAGTCCCTCGGGGGGCTACCAAGAGACCCAGTACTTC,CASSPSGGYQETQYF
TRBV20-1,-,TRBJ1-5,few,TGCAGTGCTCTGGACAGTAATAGCAATCAGCCCCAGCATTTT,CSALDSNSNQPQHF
TRBV28,-,TRBJ2-1,many,TGTGCCAGCAGTTTACGTCTATTACAGGGAAGATTATTCTACAATGAGCAGTTCTTC,CASSLRLLQGRLFYNEQFF
TRBV3-1,-,TRBJ1-1,few,TGTGCCAGCAGCCAAGTTCCGGGGTCGAGCACTGAAGCTTTCTTT,CASSQVPGSSTEAFF
TRBV7-8,-,TRBJ2-7,-,TGTGCCAGCAGCTTACGTCGGGGACACCTCTCGGCCGAGCAGTACTTC,CASSLRRGHLSAEQYF
TRBV6-4,TRBD2,TRBJ2-7,-,TGTGCCAGCAGCCCTGTAGCGGGAGGCCCCTACGAGCAGTACTTC,CASSPVAGGPYEQYF
TRBV9,TRBD1,TRBJ1-2,-,TGTGCCAGCCTCCCTGGCAGGGGGTATGGCTACACCTTC,CASLPGRGYGYTF
TRBV4-1,-,TRBJ2-3,many,TGCGCCAGCAGCCAAGATCCCAGTTTCGGTGGGGATACGCAGTATTTT,CASSQDPSFGGDTQYF
TRBV4-1,TRBD1,TRBJ1-2,few,TGCGCCAGCCCATGTCGACAGGGTACACGTTGTGGCTACACCTTC,CASPCRQGTRCGYTF
TRBV12-3/TRBV12-4,TRBD2,TRBJ2-3,-,TGTGCCAGCAGGCCCGGGGGGGGGGATACGCAGTATTTT,CASRPGGGDTQYF
TRBV24-1,TRBD2,TRBJ2-3,many,TGTGCCACCAGTGATTTACCCAGCGGGAGCCCAGATACGCAGTATTTT,CATSDLPSGSPDTQYF
TRBV28,-,TRBJ2-5,many,TGTGCCAGTGAGCGTTTGAGTCGGGAGACCCAGTACTTC,CASERLSRETQYF
TRBV20-1,-,TRBJ2-1,few,TGCAGTGCTGGTCCTAGCGAATACAATGAGCAGTTCTTC,CSAGPSEYNEQFF
TRBV12-3/TRBV12-4,-,TRBJ2-7,-,TGTGCCAGCAGATTCACCGGGACAAACTACGAGCAGTACTTC,CASRFTGTNYEQYF
TRBV24-1,-,TRBJ2-7,few,TGTGCCACCAGTGATTTTGGAAAATGGTACTTC,CATSDFGKWYF
TRBV20-1,-,TRBJ2-1,few,TGCAGTGCTGATGACCGAACAAACTACGAGCAGTTCTTC,CSADDRTNYEQFF
TRBV28,-,TRBJ2-7,-,TGTGCCACCCGCCCATCCGATTCCTACGAGCAGTACTTC,CATRPSDSYEQYF
TRBV29-1,-,TRBJ2-2,-,TGCAGCGCGGGAGACAGGTCAGACACCGGGGAGCTGTTTTTT,CSAGDRSDTGELFF
TRBV29-1,-,TRBJ2-5,few,TGCAGCGTTGGAAGTCTAAAAGAGACCCAGTACTTC,CSVGSLKETQYF
TRBV11-1,TRBD2,TRBJ2-6,few,TGTGCCAGCAGCTCCCAAGCGGGAGGGGGATTAGGGGCCAACGTCCTGACTTTC,CASSSQAGGGLGANVLTF
TRBV5-1,-,TRBJ1-5,many,TGCGCCAGCAGCTTGGGACAGCTTTCGGATGGGTATAGCAATCAGCCCCAGCATTTT,CASSLGQLSDGYSNQPQHF
TRBV11-2,TRBD2,TRBJ2-1,many,TGTGCCAGCAGCTCACAGAGACTAGCGGGATCGAATGAGCAGTTCTTC,CASSSQRLAGSNEQFF
TRBV18,-,TRBJ2-2,few,TGTGCCAGCTCACCAGGAACGGGGCGCACCGGGGAGCTGTTTTTT,CASSPGTGRTGELFF
TRBV27,TRBD1,TRBJ2-2,many,TGTGCCAGCGGAAAACAGGGGACCGGGGAGCTGTTTTTT,CASGKQGTGELFF
TRBV3-1,TRBD1,TRBJ2-3,-,TGTGCCAGCAGCCACGACAGGGATATTACAGATACGCAGTATTTT,CASSHDRDITDTQYF
TRBV19,-,TRBJ2-1,-,TGTGCCAGTAGTATGTCCGGTGAGCAGTTCTTC,CASSMSGEQFF
TRBV7-9,-,TRBJ2-3,-,TGTGCCAGCAGCCCCCCGGGGTGGGATACGCAGTATTTT,CASSPPGWDTQYF
TRBV12-3/TRBV12-4,-,TRBJ2-5,many,TGTGCCAGCAGTCCCCTCGGGAGTGGTGAGACCCAGTACTTC,CASSPLGSGETQYF
TRBV28,TRBD2,TRBJ2-7,few,TGTGCCAGCAGAGTCGGCGGGGGGAACTACGAGCAGTACTTC,CASRVGGGNYEQYF
TRBV11-1,-,TRBJ1-2,few,TGTGCCAGCAGCCTGTTTAGCCGGTCGGGCTATGGCTACACCTTC,CASSLFSRSGYGYTF
TRBV5-1,-,TRBJ1-2,many,TGCGCCAGCAGCTTCCAGGGAAACTATGGCTACACCTTC,CASSFQGNYGYTF
TRBV20-1,-,TRBJ1-5,few,TGCAGTGCTAGCGTATCGACAACGCGCAATCAGCCCCAGCATTTT,CSASVSTTRNQPQHF
TRBV10-2,-,TRBJ2-1,-,TGCGCCACTGGAAGTGGGCGGGATAGGGATGAGCAGTTCTTC,CATGSGRDRDEQFF
TRBV4-3,-,TRBJ1-5,many,TGCGCCAGCAGCCAAGATTTAATGGTGGGGGAGCCCCAGCATTTT,CASSQDLMVGEPQHF
TRBV7-8,-,TRBJ2-1,few,TGTGCCAGCAGCGGAGGGACAGAGCAGTTCTTC,CASSGGTEQFF
TRBV29-1,-,TRBJ2-6,-,TGCAGCGTAGGACGGGGCGGGGTATCTGGGGCCAACGTCCTGACTTTC,CSVGRGGVSGANVLTF
TRBV20-1,TRBD1,TRBJ2-5,-,TGCAGTGCTAACGAGGGGGCGCCTATTGAGACCCAGTACTTC,CSANEGAPIETQYF
TRBV27,-,TRBJ2-7,many,TGTGCCAGCAGTATTGAGCCACCTTCTCCGGTGTCGAGTGAGCAGTACTTC,CASSIEPPSPVSSEQYF
TRBV30,TRBD1,TRBJ1-1,many,TGTGCCTGGAGTAAGGGACAGGGGACCACTGAAGCTTTCTTT,CAWSKGQGTTEAFF
TRBV7-3,-,TRBJ2-1,few,TGTGCCAGCAGCTTAGAATGGGGATACAATGAGCAGTTCTTC,CASSLEWGYNEQFF
TRBV29-1,-,TRBJ2-7,few,TGCAGCGTAGCGGTGGGCTACGAGCAGTACTTC,CSVAVGYEQYF
TRBV4-1,-,TRBJ2-4,-,TGCGCCAGCAGCCAAGTTCAGGAGATGGGGGCCAAAAACATTCAGTACTTC,CASSQVQEMGAKNIQYF
TRBV20-1,-,TRBJ2-1,-,TGCAGTGCTGTGCCGCTAGAGCCACACAATGAGCAGTTCTTC,CSAVPLEPHNEQFF
TRBV28,TRBD1,TRBJ2-5,-,TGTGCCAGCAGTTTAAGACAGGGTTGGGTCCAAGAGACCCAGTACTTC,CASSLRQGWVQETQYF
TRBV24-1,TRBD1,TRBJ2-7,few,TGTGCCACCAGTGACAGGGACAGGGGGCTCGACGAGCAGTACTTC,CATSDRDRGLDEQYF
TRBV6-1,TRBD1,TRBJ1-5,-,TGTGCCAGCTCCACGGGAATAGGGGGCGGTCAGCCCCAGCATTTT,CASSTGIGGGQPQHF
TRBV10-3,-,TRBJ1-2,-,TGTGCCATCAGTGAGGGCAGGGGAAACTCTGGCTACACCTTC,CAISEGRGNSGYTF
TRBV5-6,-,TRBJ2-2,-,TGTGCCAGCAGTTCCCTGGGCTGGGCGAACACCGGGGAGCTGTTTTTT,CASSSLGWANTGELFF
TRBV12-3/TRBV12-4,TRBD2,TRBJ2-1,few,TGTGCCAGCAGTTTCTCCGGGACTAGCGGGTACAATGAGCAGTTCTTC,CASSFSGTSGYNEQFF
TRBV19,-,TRBJ1-4,few,TGTGCCAGTAGTATTGGAGCAGGGCTTGAAAAACTGTTTTTT,CASSIGAGLEKLFF
TRBV5-6,TRBD1,TRBJ2-7,-,TGTGCCAGCAGCGGTGGAAGACGGACAGGCACAACTGGCGAGCAGTACTTC,CASSGGRRTGTTGEQYF
TRBV28,-,TRBJ1-1,-,TGTGCCAGCAGTGACAGGAGAGAGGCTTTCTTT,CASSDRREAFF
TRBV12-3/TRBV12-4,-,TRBJ2-5,few,TGTGCCAGCACCCTAGGGGCAGAGACCCAGTACTTC,CASTLGAETQYF
TRBV20-1,-,TRBJ2-1,-,TGCAGTGCTAGTGCCCTTAGCGGCTCCTACAATGAGCAGTTCTTC,CSASALSGSYNEQFF
TRBV7-9,-,TRBJ1-1,few,TGTGCCAGCAGCCAATTGCGACTGAACACTGAAGCTTTCTTT,CASSQLRLNTEAFF
TRBV5-1,TRBD2,TRBJ2-6,few,TGCGCCAGCAGCGCCGGGACTAGCACAAACGTCCTGACTTTC,CASSAGTSTNVLTF